This TCR beta chain is from a study of CD8 T cells in ankylosing spondylitis (dated by TCRdb to about 2017). Background on the whole study: To find TCR variants linked to disease, the study profiled T cell receptor beta repertoires in ankylosing spondylitis patients and healthy donors. The whole study cohort included some 100 healthy donors and around 24 ankylosing spondylitis patients. Peripheral blood was sampled, and synovial fluid was also collected from ankylosing spondylitis patients. Here is what the overall study found, with its caveats: A TCR beta motif of several highly homologous amino acid variants appeared characteristic of blood from ankylosing spondylitis patients. A CD8+ phenotype was shown by the disease-linked clones, which were found at relatively low frequencies in peripheral blood. The disease-linked clones were reported to be significantly enriched in matched synovial fluid samples from ankylosing spondylitis patients. Some motif variants had previously been reported in the synovial fluid and blood of reactive arthritis patients, which suggests shared mechanisms of disease initiation.

Concerning this clonotype itself: Its antigen remains undetermined. Qualities for individual bases were not recorded, and no much larger clone is one base off.

Clipping removes 0 bases from V and 1 base from J, with 5 as the unmatched junction base count. The CDR3 starts with the cysteine, ends with the phenylalanine, and has 17 residues. This entry keeps only the CDR3 DNA: 51 bases, framed from base 1. Based on the germline V gene, the CDR1 and CDR2 sequences are SGHTA and FQGNSA. Sequencing used an Illumina HiSeq 2500. Quantitative 5'-RACE with molecular barcodes was used to prepare TCR beta libraries. Per the original workflow: Disease-linked TCR variants were identified with a new computational method built on a probabilistic model of VDJ rearrangement. The public reads were reanalyzed by TCRdb: fastp trimming at Q25, MiXCR alignment, in-frame beta chains only. Duplicate CDR3 protein sequences are folded into a single record with the most common DNA and genes. None of the V and J calls come from the authors' own analysis; TCRdb made them. For this sample the table gives about 260,000 distinct CDR3 sequences, of which roughly 20% were detected only once. The ten largest clones add up to roughly 7.3% of the sample.

Sample: blood, either unsorted or a sorted T cell fraction (not recorded which). This receptor was obtained from a male donor with ankylosing spondylitis or in good health (not recorded which). The sequence is built from TRBV7-2 and TRBJ2-4; 8 of the junction bases match TRBD1. For the CDR3, the sequence is CASSLATDRVAKNIQYF. At the DNA level, the sequence is TGTGCCAGCAGCTTAGCCACGGACAGGGTGGCCAAAAACATTCAGTACTTC.